Listed here is a single T cell receptor beta chain. Its target is unknown. The sample is drawn from a study of shared clonotypes between healthy human individuals. Sequenced by immunoSEQ multiplex PCR; TCRdb stores in-frame clones only, minus some. The sample consists of 2 million to 2.5 million clones, around 95% of them appearing once. Broader study findings: Clonotypes which were not shared had lower generation probabilities than clonotypes that all four donors shared. Researchers found naive subsets generally carried larger estimated richness than memory subsets.

The CDR3 consists of 15 residues. V dropped 5 bases and J dropped 4; count of bases not matched to a gene: 10. Germline CDR1 is MNHEY and CDR2 is SMNVEV (reference sequence). Into CD45RA+ naive and CD45RA-negative memory subsets, the CD4+ cells were split. Sequences were obtained from naive CD4+ T cells sorted from blood. Subset described: CD45RA+ positively selected. This sequence was found in a man younger than 35 in good health. V and J are TRBV27 and TRBJ1-2; 7 bases fit TRBD1. CDR3 bases: TGTGCCAGCAGTATCCGACAGGGTTTGGCCTATGGCTACACCTTC. Translation gives CASSIRQGLAYGYTF.